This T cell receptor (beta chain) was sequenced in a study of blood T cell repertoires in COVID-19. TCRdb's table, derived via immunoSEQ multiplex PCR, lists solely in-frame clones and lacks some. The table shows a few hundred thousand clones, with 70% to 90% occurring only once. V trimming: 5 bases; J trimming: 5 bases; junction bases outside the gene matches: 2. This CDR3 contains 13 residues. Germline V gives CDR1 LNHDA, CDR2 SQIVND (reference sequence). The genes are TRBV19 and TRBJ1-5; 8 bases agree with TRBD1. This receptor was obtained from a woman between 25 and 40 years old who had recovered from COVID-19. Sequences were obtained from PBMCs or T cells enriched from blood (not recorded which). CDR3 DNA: TGTGCCAGTAGTTCACAGGGGGATCAGCCCCAGCATTTT. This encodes CASSSQGDQPQHF.